Listed here are 31 T cell receptor beta chains from one sample, sequenced in a study of blood T cell repertoires in COVID-19. Sequencing used immunoSEQ multiplex PCR; TCRdb keeps in-frame clones, though not all of them. The sample includes about 250,000 clones, roughly 84% seen only once; the top ten take around a sixth. The material sequenced was peripheral blood. These receptors originate from a person between 65 and 79 years old with COVID-19, enrolled during active disease.

CDR3 in DNA: TGTGCCAGTAGCCTACGTAGCGGATTTTACCTAGACACAGATACGCAGTATTTT. Its translation: CASSLRSGFYLDTDTQYF. The chain combines TRBV19 with TRBJ2-3, with a weak D call TRBD2 (6 bases). V gave up 6 bases and J gave up 2 bases, with 24 bases separating them. This CDR3 has 18 residues. Germline assignment: CDR1 LNHDA and CDR2 SQIVND (reference sequence).

The chain couples TRBV11-2 to TRBJ1-2; 7 positions match TRBD1. V lost 4 bases to trimming and J lost 5 bases; unmatched junction nucleotides: 10. Germline loops: CDR1 SGHAT, CDR2 FQNNGV. The CDR3 sequence is 15 residues long. CDR3 region: CASSSSRRGRYGYTF. The CDR3 DNA is TGTGCCAGCAGCTCTTCAAGAAGGGGGCGATATGGCTACACCTTC. Full variable domain (outside the CDR3, taken from reference TRBV11-2 and TRBJ1-2): EAGVAQSPRYKIIEKRQSVAFWCNPISGHATLYWYQQILGQGPKLLIQFQNNGVVDDSQLPKDRFSAERLKGVDSTLKIQPAKLEDSAVYLCASSSSRRGRYGYTFGSGTRLTVV.

The V and J genes are TRBV9 and TRBJ2-3; 8 nucleotides line up with TRBD2. V was pared by 0 bases and J by 1 base, with 4 bases of the junction left unmatched. CDR1 is SGDLS and CDR2 is YYNGEE in the germline V gene. The CDR3 is made up of 16 amino acids. Written as DNA, the CDR3 is TGTGCCAGCAGCGTAGGGGTAGCGGGGCGCACAGATACGCAGTATTTT. It codes for CASSVGVAGRTDTQYF.

This clone appeared a single time. The chain uses TRBV5-1 and TRBJ2-1, with 9 bases identical to TRBD2. J lost 0 bases, V lost 1 base, and 8 bases had no gene match. CDR1 is SGHRS, CDR2 YFSETQ, per germline. This CDR3 is built from 18 residues. The CDR3 DNA follows: TGCGCCAGCAGCTTGTTGGCGGGGGGGCCCAGCTCCTACAATGAGCAGTTCTTC. It yields the protein CASSLLAGGPSSYNEQFF.

This chain connects TRBV7-3 to TRBJ2-7; 8 nucleotides line up with TRBD2. There are 15 residues in the CDR3. The junction had 9 bases not matched to a gene; V was cut back by 2 bases and J by 6 bases. CDR1 SGHTA and CDR2 FQGTGA come from the germline V gene. The CDR3 nucleotides are TGTGCCAGCAGCTTACAGGCGGGAGGAGTCGGCGAGCAGTACTTC. It encodes CASSLQAGGVGEQYF.

This chain joins TRBV19 and TRBJ2-1; the D gene is possibly TRBD2 (6 bases). The CDR3 is 15 amino acids. Germline V CDR1 and CDR2: LNHDA, SQIVND (reference sequence). Between the trimmed V and J ends, which lost 1 base and 7 bases, there was a span of 14 bases. The CDR3 spells CASSIVSGVGNEQFF. In nucleotides, the CDR3 is TGTGCCAGTAGTATAGTTAGCGGCGTGGGAAATGAGCAGTTCTTC.

This rearrangement joins TRBV4-3 to TRBJ2-7; D unresolved. The CDR3 totals 14 residues. With 2 bases removed from V and 6 bases from J, the gap between germline ends came to 14 bases. Looked up from germline, CDR1 is LGHNA and CDR2 is YSLEER. This CDR3 is CASSQKLTSGEQYF. CDR3 DNA sequence: TGCGCCAGCAGCCAAAAGCTTACCTCCGGCGAGCAGTACTTC.

This sequence joins TRBV7-8 and TRBJ2-7, with a weak D call TRBD2 (7 bases). The CDR3 length is 16 residues. Trimming cost V 5 bases and J 2 bases, with 19 bases left between them. Per germline, CDR1 SGHVS and CDR2 FQNEAQ. The CDR3 region has the DNA TGTGCCAGCAGCCCCTGGGCGGGGGACACCCCCTACGAGCAGTACTTC. Translated, it gives CASSPWAGDTPYEQYF.

The chain employs TRBV18 and TRBJ2-2; unclear D gene. The germline gives CDR1 KGHSH, CDR2 LQKENI. V was cut by 4 bases and J by 2 bases, with 8 bases left in between. The CDR3 contains 14 residues. In DNA, the CDR3 is TGTGCCAGCTCACGGGCCAGCAACACCGGGGAGCTGTTTTTT. This translates into CASSRASNTGELFF. Using reference TRBV18 and TRBJ2-2 for the parts outside the CDR3, the full variable domain is NAGVMQNPRHLVRRRGQEARLRCSPMKGHSHVYWYRQLPEEGLKFMVYLQKENIIDESGMPKERFSAEFPKEGPSILRIQQVVRGDSAAYFCASSRASNTGELFFGEGSRLTVL.

The chain combines TRBV6-5 with TRBJ1-3; D is unresolved. Germline CDR1 reads MNHEY; CDR2 reads SVGAGI. This CDR3 is 14 amino acids long. V dropped 6 bases and J dropped 2 bases, with 11 bases sitting between them. The CDR3 DNA follows: TGTGCCAGCAGGAGTGCGGGGACTGGAAACACCATATATTTT. Protein: CASRSAGTGNTIYF.

This chain uses TRBV28 with TRBJ2-1; D may be TRBD2 (6 bases). This CDR3 comprises 14 residues. Per germline, CDR1 MDHEN and CDR2 SYDVKM. V lost 6 bases, J lost 8 bases, and 17 bases lay in between. DNA of the CDR3: TGTGCCAGCAGGGCGGGGTCGCCCGGACATGAGCAGTTCTTC. The encoded protein is CASRAGSPGHEQFF.

V and J are TRBV4-2 and TRBJ2-1; D possibly corresponds to TRBD2 (5 bases). Germline CDR1 LGHNA, CDR2 YNFKEQ. Trimming removed 0 bases from V and 8 bases from J, with 17 bases in between. The CDR3 loop spans 16 amino acids. CDR3 sequence (DNA): TGTGCCAGCAGCCAAGATCCAGCGGATGTTTTGTATGAGCAGTTCTTC. This sequence encodes CASSQDPADVLYEQFF.

The CDR3 region has the DNA TGTGCCAGCAGCTTGGCGGTGGGTGGGCTTAGAGCAGATACGCAGTATTTT. Translated, it gives CASSLAVGGLRADTQYF. This sequence joins TRBV5-6 and TRBJ2-3; no definite D call. Germline values: CDR1 SGHDT, CDR2 YYEEEE. Trimming removed 0 bases at V and 4 bases at J, with 18 bases between. The CDR3 is 17 residues long.

The chain joins TRBV6-5 to TRBJ1-2; D not resolved. The CDR3 is 11 amino acids. Germline V gene sequence: CDR1 MNHEY, CDR2 SVGAGI. V was trimmed by 7 bases and J by 8 bases, leaving 11 bases between them. DNA for the CDR3: TGTGCCAGCAACGGGATTAGGGGCTACACCTTC. This sequence encodes CASNGIRGYTF.

CDR3 sequence: CAGLARGGRTDTQYF. The CDR3 DNA is TGTGCCGGACTAGCACGGGGGGGCCGGACAGATACGCAGTATTTT. The rearrangement links TRBV9 to TRBJ2-3; TRBD2 matches 8 bases. CDR1 and CDR2 from the germline V gene are SGDLS and YYNGEE. This CDR3 region has 15 residues. Trimming at V came to 10 bases and at J to 3 bases, leaving 13 bases not matched to a gene. Complete variable domain (other parts from reference TRBV9 and TRBJ2-3): DSGVTQTPKHLITATGQRVTLRCSPRSGDLSVYWYQQSLDQGLQFLIQYYNGEERAKGNILERFSAQQFPDLHSELNLSSLELGDSALYFCAGLARGGRTDTQYFGPGTRLTVL.

This clone was recorded only once. J is TRBJ2-3 and V is TRBV7-3; 7 bases are shared with TRBD1. Germline values: CDR1 SGHTA, CDR2 FQGTGA. Trimming cost V 2 bases and J 10 bases; bases outside gene matches: 12. This CDR3 comprises 15 residues. For the CDR3, the DNA is TGTGCCAGCAGCTTAGATAGGGGGCCTGTGGAGGCGCAGTATTTT. This encodes CASSLDRGPVEAQYF.

V gene TRBV6-2 or TRBV6-3 combines with J gene TRBJ2-7; 7 bases map to TRBD1. Germline V gene lookup returns CDR1 MNHEY and CDR2 SVGEGT. This CDR3 has 13 residues. Losses at the gene ends were 6 bases for V and 1 base for J; bases not matched to a gene: 3. The DNA for the CDR3 is TGTGCCAGCAGCCCGGGACAGTCCTACGAGCAGTACTTC. Amino acid sequence: CASSPGQSYEQYF.

This rearrangement joins TRBV7-2 to TRBJ1-1, with 7 bases fitting TRBD1. This CDR3 has 13 amino acids. J was trimmed by 4 bases and V by 5 bases; bases with no gene match: 4. CDR1 and CDR2 (germline): SGHTA, FQGNSA. The CDR3 spells CASSPGGLTEAFF. As DNA, the CDR3 is TGTGCCAGCAGCCCAGGGGGGCTCACTGAAGCTTTCTTT.

The V and J genes are TRBV6-2 or TRBV6-3 and TRBJ2-5; TRBD2 matches at 11 bases. V gave up 6 bases and J gave up 0 bases; unmatched junction bases: 6. Germline CDR1 is MNHEY and CDR2 is SVGEGT. The CDR3 runs to 16 residues. CDR3 DNA sequence: TGTGCCAGCAGCCGAGGACTAGCGGGTAACCAAGAGACCCAGTACTTC. Its translation is CASSRGLAGNQETQYF.

The table lists this clone with a count of one. The CDR3 nucleotides read TGTGCCAGTAGTAAGGGGATAGCGGGGGGCACAGATACGCAGTATTTT. Translation gives CASSKGIAGGTDTQYF. This chain uses TRBV19 with TRBJ2-3; 9 bases are shared with TRBD2. This CDR3 has 16 residues. Germline CDR1 LNHDA, CDR2 SQIVND (reference sequence). V lost 4 bases to trimming and J lost 1 base; unmatched junction nucleotides: 6.

V and J are TRBV14 and TRBJ1-3, with TRBD1 matching over 8 bases. From germline, CDR1 is SGHDN and CDR2 FVKESK. The length of the CDR3 is 17 residues. V was pared by 4 bases and J by 0 bases, with 8 bases of the junction left unmatched. CDR3: CASSRTGQATSGNTIYF. In DNA, the CDR3 is TGTGCCAGCAGCCGTACGGGACAGGCCACCTCTGGAAACACCATATATTTT.

This clone was seen a few times. The chain recombines TRBV6-5 with TRBJ1-4; D is possibly TRBD1 (5 bases). This CDR3 comprises 14 residues. The V gene lost 6 bases and the J gene lost 8 bases, with 16 bases spanning the gap. The germline V gene has CDR1 MNHEY and CDR2 SVGAGI. The CDR3 coding sequence is TGTGCCAGCAGCGGACAAGTGGTGGGAGAAAAACTGTTTTTT. Protein sequence: CASSGQVVGEKLFF.

The chain couples TRBV7-2 to TRBJ2-4; 7 nucleotides agree with TRBD2. The CDR3 has 19 residues. With V trimmed by 1 base and J by 0 bases, 12 bases remained unmatched. CDR1 is SGHTA and CDR2 is FQGNSA in the germline V gene. The CDR3 nucleotides are TGTGCCAGCAGCTTAGATAGCGGGTTGGGGACGCTAGCCAAAAACATTCAGTACTTC. This translates into CASSLDSGLGTLAKNIQYF.

The chain has TRBV3-1 (or the pseudogene TRBV3-2) and TRBJ2-3, with D possibly being TRBD1 (6 bases). This CDR3 region has 15 residues. CDR1 LGHDT and CDR2 YNNKEL come from the germline V gene (reference sequence). V dropped 1 base and J dropped 2 bases, with 10 bases sitting between them. CDR3 DNA: TGTGCCAGCAGCCAAGCGGGACACCCCACAGATACGCAGTATTTT. It is translated as CASSQAGHPTDTQYF.

This clone was detected a few times. V gene TRBV7-9 combines with J gene TRBJ2-5; 7 positions match TRBD2. With V trimmed by 5 bases and J by 4 bases, 7 bases remained unmatched. This CDR3 has 14 residues. Per germline, CDR1 SEHNR and CDR2 FQNEAQ (reference sequence). CDR3 coding DNA: TGTGCCAGCAGCCCCGGGACTACTCGAGAGACCCAGTACTTC. Encoded protein: CASSPGTTRETQYF.

The chain is built from TRBV28 and TRBJ2-4, with 11 bases that match TRBD2. The V gene end was trimmed by 2 bases and the J gene end by 4 bases; junction bases not matched to a gene: 7. The CDR3 extends over 17 amino acids. The V gene's germline CDR1 is MDHEN and CDR2 SYDVKM. The CDR3: CASSLPRRLAGKNIQYF. The CDR3 DNA follows: TGTGCCAGCAGTTTACCCCGAAGACTAGCGGGAAAAAACATTCAGTACTTC.

The chain combines TRBV5-6 with TRBJ1-1; D is uncertain. There are 14 residues in the CDR3. Trimming removed 0 bases at V and 2 bases at J, with 8 bases between. CDR1 is SGHDT, CDR2 YYEEEE, per germline. This CDR3 is CASSLAGINTEAFF. The CDR3 nucleotides read TGTGCCAGCAGCTTGGCCGGTATTAACACTGAAGCTTTCTTT.

The V gene is TRBV19, the J gene TRBJ1-5; D is possibly TRBD1 (6 bases). The V end was cut by 7 bases, the J end by 0 bases, with 13 bases between. This CDR3 has 15 residues. Germline V gene sequence: CDR1 LNHDA, CDR2 SQIVND (reference sequence). As DNA, the CDR3 is TGTGCCAGTAATGACAGGCCGTATAGCAATCAGCCCCAGCATTTT. This gives the protein CASNDRPYSNQPQHF.

This rearrangement joins TRBV7-8 to TRBJ2-1, with 12 bases aligning to TRBD2. With 6 bases clipped from V and 4 bases from J, the junction kept 4 bases outside the gene matches. The CDR3 loop spans 15 amino acids. In germline, CDR1 is SGHVS, CDR2 FQNEAQ. For the CDR3, the DNA is TGTGCCAGCAGACCACTAGCGGGGGGATACAATGAGCAGTTCTTC. This codes for CASRPLAGGYNEQFF.

The chain links TRBV28 to TRBJ2-7; D perhaps matches TRBD1 (6 bases). The ends were cut back, 6 bases at V and 2 bases at J, with 17 bases in the middle. The CDR3 contains 15 residues. Germline CDR1 reads MDHEN; CDR2 reads SYDVKM. The CDR3 loop is CASRFRLTGTYEQYF. CDR3 bases: TGTGCCAGCAGGTTTAGGTTGACAGGCACCTACGAGCAGTACTTC. The full variable domain, in which reference TRBV28 and TRBJ2-7 provide the parts outside the CDR3, is DVKVTQSSRYLVKRTGEKVFLECVQDMDHENMFWYRQDPGLGLRLIYFSYDVKMKEKGDIPEGYSVSREKKERFSLILESASTNQTSMYLCASRFRLTGTYEQYFGPGTRLTVT.

V is TRBV5-1 and J is TRBJ1-1; D possibly corresponds to TRBD1 (6 bases). This CDR3 region has 14 residues. V lost 5 bases and J 1 base, leaving 12 bases between the germline ends. CDR1 and CDR2 (germline): SGHRS, YFSETQ. This CDR3 reads CASRSGQQNTEAFF. CDR3 coding DNA: TGCGCCAGCAGATCGGGACAACAGAACACTGAAGCTTTCTTT.